Presented here are 18 T cell receptor beta chains from one specimen sequenced in a study of blood T cell repertoires in COVID-19. This table comes from immunoSEQ multiplex PCR, and its TCRdb copy is limited to in-frame clones, with some not included. This table has about 78,000 clones, 90% appearing once. The sequencing input was peripheral blood. The receptors come from a woman of 80 years or more with acute or convalescent COVID-19.

The rearrangement links TRBV2 to TRBJ2-1; TRBD1 might be the D (6 bases). The germline CDR1 and CDR2 sequences are SNHLY and FYNNEI. This CDR3 has 16 residues. The V end lost 7 bases, the J end lost 5 bases, and 21 bases lay between the germline ends. DNA for the CDR3: TGTGCCAGCACTCAGGACAGTACTTTATCGAACAATGAGCAGTTCTTC. As protein: CASTQDSTLSNNEQFF.

The rearrangement links TRBV7-9 to TRBJ2-7, with 11 nucleotides matching TRBD2. The V gene end was trimmed by 3 bases and the J gene end by 8 bases; junction bases not matched to a gene: 6. Germline CDR1 reads SEHNR; CDR2 reads FQNEAQ (reference sequence). CDR3 length equals 14 residues. Written as DNA, the CDR3 is TGTGCCAGCAGCTTTACTAGCGGGAGTGGGAAGCAGTACTTC. Translating gives CASSFTSGSGKQYF.

The genes are TRBV7-9 and TRBJ1-2, with D hard to call. This CDR3 has 12 amino acids. The V end was cut by 0 bases, the J end by 6 bases, with 5 bases between. Germline V CDR1 and CDR2: SEHNR, FQNEAQ (reference sequence). CDR3 nucleotide sequence: TGTGCCAGCAGCTTAGCCCGGGATGGCTACACCTTC. Translating gives CASSLARDGYTF.

The chain combines TRBV6-5 with TRBJ1-3; the match to TRBD1 covers 7 bases. With 6 bases clipped from V and 0 bases from J, the junction kept 5 bases outside the gene matches. The germline V gene encodes CDR1 MNHEY and CDR2 SVGAGI. The CDR3 is 15 amino acids. CDR3 nucleotide sequence: TGTGCCAGCAGAGCCACAGGGGCCTCTGGAAACACCATATATTTT. Protein sequence: CASRATGASGNTIYF.

This clone appeared once. The V call is TRBV3-1 (or the pseudogene TRBV3-2), the J call TRBJ2-2; TRBD2 is a possible D gene (5 bases). There are 16 residues in the CDR3. Germline CDR1 and CDR2: LGHDT and YNNKEL (reference sequence). Trimming left V 1 base short and J 1 base short, with 10 bases between. The DNA of the CDR3 is TGTGCCAGCAGCCAAGGGACTTTGGAGAACACCGGGGAGCTGTTTTTT. Amino acids: CASSQGTLENTGELFF.

The rearrangement links TRBV6-2 or TRBV6-3 to TRBJ2-7; no clear D gene. This CDR3 is 11 amino acids long. V was trimmed by 6 bases and J by 3 bases, leaving 6 bases between them. The germline CDR1 and CDR2 sequences are MNHEY and SVGEGT. Written as DNA, the CDR3 is TGTGCCAGCAGCAGGAGCTACGAGCAGTACTTC. Translating gives CASSRSYEQYF.

The chain has TRBV7-8 and TRBJ1-4; D remains unclear. CDR1 and CDR2 from the germline V gene are SGHVS and FQNEAQ. V lost 1 base and J 0 bases, leaving 6 bases between the germline ends. The CDR3 is 15 amino acids. The CDR3 is CASSLGQTTNEKLFF. Here the CDR3 DNA reads TGTGCCAGCAGCTTAGGACAAACAACTAATGAAAAACTGTTTTTT.

The CDR3 loop reads CASSEELTVTYEQYF. DNA for the CDR3: TGTGCCAGCAGTGAAGAATTGACAGTCACCTACGAGCAGTACTTC. V is TRBV2 and J is TRBJ2-7; D is perhaps TRBD1 (5 bases). The ends were cut back, 1 base at V and 2 bases at J, with 12 bases in the middle. The CDR3 contains 15 residues. Per the germline V gene, CDR1 is SNHLY and CDR2 is FYNNEI.

The chain links TRBV9 to TRBJ2-5; D not certain. The V and J ends lost 0 bases and 2 bases respectively, with 11 bases between them. CDR3 length: 15 amino acids. CDR1 and CDR2 (germline): SGDLS, YYNGEE. DNA of the CDR3: TGTGCCAGCAGCGTAGCTATAAGTACGCAAGAGACCCAGTACTTC. Translated, it gives CASSVAISTQETQYF.

The chain has TRBV21-1 and TRBJ2-3; the table calls TRBD2, which could not be checked here. TRBV21-1 is a recognized pseudogene. The CDR3 is made up of 15 amino acids. CDR3 coding DNA: TGTGCCAGCAGCAAAGACCGGGGGGCAAAAGATACGCAGTATTTT. This translates into CASSKDRGAKDTQYF.

The rearrangement links TRBV7-2 to TRBJ2-2; the D is unclear. V was shortened by 5 bases and J by 2 bases, with 9 bases between the two germline ends. Germline V gene sequence: CDR1 SGHTA, CDR2 FQGNSA. The CDR3 runs 14 residues. This chain's CDR3 is CASSLQTNTGELFF. DNA for the CDR3: TGTGCCAGCAGCCTGCAGACTAACACCGGGGAGCTGTTTTTT. Looking up the rest from reference TRBV7-2 and TRBJ2-2 gives the full variable domain: GAGVSQSPSNKVTEKGKDVELRCDPISGHTALYWYRQSLGQGLEFLIYFQGNSAPDKSGLPSDRFSAERTGGSVSTLTIQRTQQEDSAVYLCASSLQTNTGELFFGEGSRLTVL.

The gene calls are TRBV7-9 and TRBJ2-2, with 7 bases lining up with TRBD2. Per the germline V gene, CDR1 is SEHNR and CDR2 is FQNEAQ (reference sequence). V was clipped by 5 bases and J by 4 bases; unmatched bases: 7. CDR3 length: 15 amino acids. In DNA, the CDR3 is TGTGCCAGCAGCCAGGGAGGGTTTGGCACCGGGGAGCTGTTTTTT. It specifies CASSQGGFGTGELFF.

J is TRBJ1-6 and V is TRBV3-1 (or the pseudogene TRBV3-2); D uncertain. Germline values: CDR1 LGHDT, CDR2 YNNKEL (reference sequence). This CDR3 contains 13 residues. With 1 base removed from V and 18 bases from J, the gap between germline ends came to 16 bases. The CDR3 reads CASSQAGATSPHF. The CDR3 nucleotides are TGTGCCAGCAGCCAAGCCGGAGCTACAAGTCCCCACTTT.

The chain links TRBV29-1 to TRBJ2-5; TRBD1 matches 8 bases. Trimming cost V 4 bases and J 4 bases; bases outside gene matches: 5. The CDR3 runs to 13 residues. CDR1 SQVTM and CDR2 ANQGSEA come from the germline V gene. For the CDR3, the DNA is TGCAGCGTTGTGGTCAGGGGGCGAGAGACCCAGTACTTC. Its translation is CSVVVRGRETQYF.

The gene calls are TRBV5-6 and TRBJ2-7; 10 bases map to TRBD1. The junction had 3 bases not matched to a gene; V was cut back by 4 bases and J by 5 bases. In germline, CDR1 is SGHDT, CDR2 YYEEEE. This CDR3 has 13 amino acids. The CDR3 coding sequence is TGTGCCAGCAGCAGACAGGGGGCAAACGAGCAGTACTTC. It specifies CASSRQGANEQYF.

The V and J genes are TRBV19 and TRBJ1-1; 7 bases agree with TRBD1. The trim removed 5 bases at V and 4 bases at J, leaving 1 base unmatched. Germline CDR1 is LNHDA and CDR2 is SQIVND (reference sequence). The CDR3 consists of 12 residues. This CDR3 reads CASSQGGTEAFF. The CDR3 DNA is TGTGCCAGTAGTCAGGGGGGCACTGAAGCTTTCTTT.

V is TRBV28 and J is TRBJ2-7, with 12 positions matching TRBD2. Germline V gene lookup returns CDR1 MDHEN and CDR2 SYDVKM. J gave up 1 base and V 5 bases, and 6 bases lay outside the gene matches. The CDR3 extends over 16 amino acids. The CDR3 loop is CASSPLTSGGSYEQYF. The CDR3 DNA reads TGTGCCAGCAGTCCGCTGACTAGCGGGGGATCCTACGAGCAGTACTTC.

The chain links TRBV5-1 to TRBJ2-1; 10 bases line up with TRBD2. The CDR3 loop spans 16 amino acids. Germline CDR1 reads SGHRS; CDR2 reads YFSETQ. Trimming took 7 bases from V and 6 from J; bases not matched to a gene: 13. CDR3 bases: TGCGCCAGCTCCCCATTAACTAGCGGGATGAGCAATGAGCAGTTCTTC. This codes for CASSPLTSGMSNEQFF.